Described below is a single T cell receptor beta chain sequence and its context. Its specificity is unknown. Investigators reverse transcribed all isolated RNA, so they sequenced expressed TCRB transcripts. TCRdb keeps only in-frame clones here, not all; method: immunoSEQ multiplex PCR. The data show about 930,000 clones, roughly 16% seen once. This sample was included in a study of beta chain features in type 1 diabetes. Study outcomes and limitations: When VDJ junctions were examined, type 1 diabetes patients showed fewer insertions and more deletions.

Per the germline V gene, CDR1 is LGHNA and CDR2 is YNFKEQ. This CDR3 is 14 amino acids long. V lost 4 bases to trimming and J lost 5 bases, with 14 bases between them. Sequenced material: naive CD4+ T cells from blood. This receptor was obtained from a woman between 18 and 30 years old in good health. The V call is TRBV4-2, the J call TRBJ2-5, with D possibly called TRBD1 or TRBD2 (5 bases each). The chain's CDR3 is CASSPSTRQETQYF. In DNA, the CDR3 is TGTGCCAGCAGCCCCAGCACTAGACAGGAGACCCAGTACTTC.